The present T cell receptor beta chain was sequenced within a study of cytomegalovirus exposure and HLA in healthy donors. Regarding the study as a whole: Based on reports, TCR beta sequences accurately predicted HLA-A and HLA-B alleles for most subjects. Researchers reported in a later analysis that a missense DCLRE1C variant was tied to TCR beta V- and J-gene trimming.

This clone was seen just once. What it recognizes is unknown. This CDR3 has 14 amino acids. V was trimmed by 5 bases and J by 8 bases, leaving 18 bases between them. Germline CDR1 SGHTA, CDR2 FQGTGA. PCR amplification relied on 60 Vbeta primers (plus 13 Jbeta primers). Profiled with immunoSEQ multiplex PCR; TCRdb holds only in-frame clones, not every one. Of tens of thousands of clones in the sample, approximately 90% were seen once. Every donor was a healthy person donating bone marrow. The sequenced sample consisted of PBMCs. The V and J genes are TRBV7-3 and TRBJ1-2; D is perhaps TRBD1 (5 bases). The receptor comes from a man aged 18 to 29 in good health and CMV-seronegative. CDR3 amino acids: CASSPYAGMEGYTF. In DNA, the CDR3 is TGTGCCAGCAGCCCGTACGCAGGGATGGAGGGCTACACCTTC.